These 27 T cell receptor beta chains originate from one sample sequenced in a study of graft-versus-host responses after intestinal transplantation. Their specific antigens are unknown. Clones were sequenced by immunoSEQ multiplex PCR, and TCRdb holds only the in-frame ones, with some missing. Among roughly 73,000 clones listed, 87% were seen once. Sequenced material: unstimulated CD8+ T cells sorted from spleen or lymph node cells, taken before transplant. These receptors originate from a human donor who was the organ donor for an intestinal transplant.

This chain's CDR3 is CSVGIGTNYGYTF. Written as DNA, the CDR3 is TGCAGCGTTGGGATCGGGACTAACTATGGCTACACCTTC. This chain joins TRBV29-1 and TRBJ1-2; D unresolved. The germline V and J ends were trimmed by 4 bases and 0 bases, with 9 bases remaining between them. Germline V gene data show CDR1 as SQVTM and CDR2 as ANQGSEA. The CDR3 sequence is 13 residues long.

This sequence joins TRBV21-1 and TRBJ1-4. TRBV21-1 is classified as a pseudogene. The CDR3 extends over 15 amino acids. CDR3 amino acids: CASSRGTLRNEKLFF. DNA of the CDR3: TGTGCCAGCAGCAGGGGGACTTTGCGTAATGAAAAACTGTTTTTT.

This clone was seen a handful of times. The chain couples TRBV6-5 to TRBJ2-1, with TRBD2 as a possible D gene (6 bases). CDR3 length: 13 amino acids. V lost 4 bases, J lost 8 bases, and 12 bases lay in between. CDR1 and CDR2 (germline): MNHEY, SVGAGI. Written as DNA, the CDR3 is TGTGCCAGCAGTTCCCTGGGACTTCATGAGCAGTTCTTC. Its protein product is CASSSLGLHEQFF.

This rearrangement joins TRBV28 to TRBJ2-1; D gene uncertain. Deletions cut 3 bases from V and 9 bases from J, with 9 bases between. Looked up from germline, CDR1 is MDHEN and CDR2 is SYDVKM. This CDR3 has 12 amino acids. The DNA of the CDR3 is TGTGCCAGCAGTTTTCCGGGCGGTGAGCAGTTCTTC. Amino acid sequence: CASSFPGGEQFF.

This chain links TRBV27 with TRBJ1-6; 7 bases are a match to TRBD1. CDR1 is MNHEY, CDR2 SMNVEV, per germline (reference sequence). After removal of 1 base from V and 4 bases from J, the junction contained 7 bases not matched to a gene. The length of the CDR3 is 17 residues. CDR3 nucleotide sequence: TGTGCCAGCAGTTTATATTTAGGGGGCGCTTATAATTCACCCCTCCACTTT. This translates into CASSLYLGGAYNSPLHF.

CDR3 residues: CASSLIGAGGPMFTDTQYF. CDR3 DNA: TGTGCCAGCAGCTTAATTGGGGCGGGGGGGCCCATGTTCACAGATACGCAGTATTTT. V and J are TRBV7-8 and TRBJ2-3; 9 bases match TRBD2. V gave up 2 bases and J gave up 2 bases; unmatched junction bases: 14. CDR1 and CDR2 from the germline V gene are SGHVS and FQNEAQ. This CDR3 spans 19 amino acids.

The chain is built from TRBV11-2 and TRBJ1-5, with TRBD1 matching over 9 bases. The CDR3 contains 15 residues. In germline, CDR1 is SGHAT, CDR2 FQNNGV. V was clipped by 1 base and J by 12 bases; unmatched bases: 10. CDR3 amino acids: CASSLVGQGCINQHF. The CDR3 region has the DNA TGTGCCAGCAGCTTAGTGGGACAGGGTTGTATCAACCAGCATTTT.

The chain combines TRBV28 with TRBJ2-5; D perhaps matches TRBD1 (5 bases). The V gene lost 6 bases and the J gene lost 5 bases, with 28 bases spanning the gap. The CDR3 is made up of 18 amino acids. CDR1 MDHEN and CDR2 SYDVKM come from the germline V gene. CDR3 in DNA: TGTGCCAGCAGCTACGAAACCCTAGACAGTAGGGAAAGTGAGACCCAGTACTTC. Protein: CASSYETLDSRESETQYF.

The sample holds a few counts of this clone. This chain's CDR3 is CASSPNGQGINEQYF. DNA for the CDR3: TGTGCCAGCAGCCCTAACGGACAGGGGATCAACGAGCAGTACTTC. The chain combines TRBV4-2 with TRBJ2-7; TRBD1 agrees at 9 bases. J lost 5 bases, V lost 4 bases, and 9 bases had no gene match. Germline V gene data show CDR1 as LGHNA and CDR2 as YNFKEQ. The CDR3 consists of 15 residues.

The V gene is TRBV7-8, the J gene TRBJ2-2, with TRBD1 matching over 10 bases. This CDR3 has 16 residues. Germline CDR1 and CDR2: SGHVS and FQNEAQ. V lost 0 bases and J lost 7; bases outside the gene matches: 5. CDR3 region: CASSLASTGGLGELFF. The CDR3 bases are TGTGCCAGCAGCTTAGCATCGACAGGGGGCCTCGGGGAGCTGTTTTTT.

The J gene is TRBJ2-3, the V gene TRBV6-4, with 8 positions matching TRBD1. CDR1 is MRHNA and CDR2 is SNTAGT in the germline V gene. Trimming cost V 0 bases and J 1 base; bases outside gene matches: 3. The CDR3 extends over 16 amino acids. CDR3: CASSDSEGQGTDTQYF. CDR3 coding DNA: TGTGCCAGCAGTGACTCGGAGGGACAGGGCACAGATACGCAGTATTTT.

The V gene is TRBV6-5, the J gene TRBJ2-5; D remains unclear. Germline V gene sequence: CDR1 MNHEY, CDR2 SVGAGI. Trimming left V 2 bases short and J 2 bases short, with 6 bases between. The CDR3 loop spans 13 amino acids. The CDR3 is CASSYSLQETQYF. In DNA, the CDR3 is TGTGCCAGCAGTTACAGTTTACAAGAGACCCAGTACTTC.

This sequence joins TRBV5-6 and TRBJ1-1; no reliable D call. Germline V gene lookup returns CDR1 SGHDT and CDR2 YYEEEE. Trimming removed 4 bases at V and 0 bases at J, with 16 bases between. The CDR3 runs to 16 residues. The CDR3 DNA reads TGTGCCAGCAGCCCCCCAAGGAGCCACATGAACACTGAAGCTTTCTTT. Translation: CASSPPRSHMNTEAFF.

By share of the sample, this clone is medium-sized (0.01 to 0.1%). The V call is TRBV12-1, the J call TRBJ1-4. TRBV12-1 is given as a pseudogene. There are 15 residues in the CDR3. Written as DNA, the CDR3 is TGTGCCAGCATCTCCGCGGGGGGTTCTCCGGAAAAACTGTTTTTT. It encodes CASISAGGSPEKLFF.

V gene TRBV7-2 combines with J gene TRBJ2-1, with TRBD2 matching over 9 bases. Germline CDR1 reads SGHTA; CDR2 reads FQGNSA. V shed 0 bases, J shed 0 bases, and the junction held 12 bases outside the gene matches. The CDR3 spans 20 residues. DNA of the CDR3: TGTGCCAGCAGCTTAGCGTGGCTAGCGGGATCTTCAAGCTCCTACAATGAGCAGTTCTTC. Translated, it gives CASSLAWLAGSSSSYNEQFF.

CDR3 residues: CASSLQGIGYTF. CDR3 sequence (DNA): TGTGCCAGCAGCCTGCAAGGCATTGGCTACACCTTC. The V gene is TRBV7-8, the J gene TRBJ1-2, with D unresolved. Germline V gene data show CDR1 as SGHVS and CDR2 as FQNEAQ. The CDR3 contains 12 residues. V lost 5 bases and J lost 7, with 11 bases in between.

This chain uses TRBV7-9 with TRBJ2-7; 7 nucleotides match TRBD1. Germline CDR1 is SEHNR and CDR2 is FQNEAQ (reference sequence). The CDR3 is 13 amino acids. The junction had 4 bases not matched to a gene; V was cut back by 5 bases and J by 3 bases. As DNA, the CDR3 is TGTGCCAGCAGCCTGGGACAGCTCTACGAGCAGTACTTC. This encodes CASSLGQLYEQYF.

The chain couples TRBV5-8 to TRBJ1-1; D call uncertain. V lost 3 bases and J 8 bases, leaving 11 bases between the germline ends. The germline CDR1 and CDR2 sequences are SGHTS and YDEGEE. The CDR3 contains 12 residues. Here the CDR3 DNA reads TGTGCCAGCAGCTACAGTAAACAAGAAGCTTTCTTT. This translates into CASSYSKQEAFF. The full variable domain, in which reference TRBV5-8 and TRBJ1-1 provide the parts outside the CDR3, is EAGVTQSPTHLIKTRGQQATLRCSPISGHTSVYWYQQALGLGLQFLLWYDEGEERNRGNFPPRFSGRQFPNYSSELNVNALELEDSALYLCASSYSKQEAFFGQGTRLTVV.

The chain carries TRBV29-1 and TRBJ1-2; 10 bases align to TRBD1. The CDR3 has 14 residues. Germline CDR1 SQVTM, CDR2 ANQGSEA. With 4 bases clipped from V and 3 bases from J, the junction kept 5 bases outside the gene matches. The CDR3 here is CSVGGTGEDYGYTF. The CDR3 bases are TGCAGCGTTGGGGGGACAGGGGAAGACTATGGCTACACCTTC.

The chain uses TRBV6-1 and TRBJ1-1; TRBD1 matches 7 bases. The CDR3 spans 12 residues. CDR1 is MNHNS and CDR2 is SASEGT in the germline V gene. V was pared by 6 bases and J by 8 bases, with 6 bases of the junction left unmatched. CDR3 DNA sequence: TGTGCCAGCAGCCCAGACAGGGAAGAAGCTTTCTTT. It is translated as CASSPDREEAFF.

The chain employs TRBV25-1 and TRBJ1-1; D is possibly TRBD1 (5 bases). Between the trimmed V and J ends, which lost 8 bases and 4 bases, there was a span of 17 bases. The CDR3 length is 14 residues. The germline V gene encodes CDR1 MGHDK and CDR2 SYGVNS. In nucleotides, the CDR3 is TGTGCCAGCCCCCTCCTGGGGGTGGGCACTGAAGCTTTCTTT. Its protein is CASPLLGVGTEAFF.

This chain links TRBV7-9 with TRBJ2-3; 11 bases fit TRBD2. This CDR3 is built from 16 residues. The trim removed 4 bases at V and 2 bases at J, leaving 5 bases unmatched. Germline V gives CDR1 SEHNR, CDR2 FQNEAQ (reference sequence). CDR3 region: CASSSSSGGITDTQYF. The CDR3 DNA reads TGTGCCAGCAGCTCATCTAGCGGGGGGATCACAGATACGCAGTATTTT.

V and J are TRBV7-2 and TRBJ2-7; 14 positions agree with TRBD2. The germline V gene encodes CDR1 SGHTA and CDR2 FQGNSA. V lost 8 bases to trimming and J lost 5 bases; unmatched junction nucleotides: 2. The CDR3 extends over 13 amino acids. CDR3 nucleotides: TGTGCCAGCGGACTAGCGGGGGGCCACGAGCAGTACTTC. Its protein product is CASGLAGGHEQYF.

The genes are TRBV6-6 and TRBJ1-5; D is unclear. CDR1 and CDR2 from the germline V gene are MNHNY and SVGAGI (reference sequence). The CDR3 has 15 residues. Trimming took off 3 bases at V and 3 bases at J, with 12 bases between the two ends. The CDR3 DNA reads TGTGCCAGCAGTTATGAGTCTATCACCAATCAGCCCCAGCATTTT. Translated: CASSYESITNQPQHF.

The chain joins TRBV4-1 to TRBJ2-3; 9 bases match TRBD2. Germline loops: CDR1 MGHRA, CDR2 YSYEKL. The J segment lost 4 bases and the V segment lost 0 bases, leaving 5 bases of the junction unmatched. CDR3 length: 16 amino acids. The CDR3 loop reads CASSQDAGGKADTQYF. CDR3 nucleotides: TGCGCCAGCAGCCAAGATGCGGGGGGGAAGGCAGATACGCAGTATTTT.

For this clone: The same CDR3 also results from other DNA sequences found in this sample. This CDR3 reads CASSPRGRGYGYTF. The CDR3 region has the DNA TGTGCCAGCAGCCCCCGGGGAAGAGGGTACGGCTACACCTTC. The gene calls are TRBV5-4 and TRBJ1-2; D remains unclear. V was pared by 4 bases and J by 8 bases, with 18 bases between. Germline V gene lookup returns CDR1 SGHNT and CDR2 YYREEE (reference sequence). CDR3 length: 14 amino acids.

The V call is TRBV5-1, the J call TRBJ1-2; no firm D call. The CDR3 spans 14 residues. The germline V gene has CDR1 SGHRS and CDR2 YFSETQ. Deletions cut 8 bases from V and 4 bases from J, with 18 bases between. The CDR3 DNA is TGCGCCAGTCTTTCTGGGATGGGGTTCTATGGCTACACCTTC. Amino acids: CASLSGMGFYGYTF.